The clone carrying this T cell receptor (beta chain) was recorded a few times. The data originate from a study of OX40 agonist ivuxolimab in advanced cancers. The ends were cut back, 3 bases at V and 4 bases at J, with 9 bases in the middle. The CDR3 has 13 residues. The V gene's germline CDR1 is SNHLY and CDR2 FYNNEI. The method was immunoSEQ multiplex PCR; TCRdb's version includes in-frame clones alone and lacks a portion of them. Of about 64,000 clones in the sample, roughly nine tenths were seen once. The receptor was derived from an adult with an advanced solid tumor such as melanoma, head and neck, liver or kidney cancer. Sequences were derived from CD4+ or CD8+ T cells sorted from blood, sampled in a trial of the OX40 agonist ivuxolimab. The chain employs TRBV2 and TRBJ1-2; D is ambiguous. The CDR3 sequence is CASSDGNRYGYTF. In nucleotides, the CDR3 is TGTGCCAGCAGTGATGGAAACCGCTATGGCTACACCTTC.